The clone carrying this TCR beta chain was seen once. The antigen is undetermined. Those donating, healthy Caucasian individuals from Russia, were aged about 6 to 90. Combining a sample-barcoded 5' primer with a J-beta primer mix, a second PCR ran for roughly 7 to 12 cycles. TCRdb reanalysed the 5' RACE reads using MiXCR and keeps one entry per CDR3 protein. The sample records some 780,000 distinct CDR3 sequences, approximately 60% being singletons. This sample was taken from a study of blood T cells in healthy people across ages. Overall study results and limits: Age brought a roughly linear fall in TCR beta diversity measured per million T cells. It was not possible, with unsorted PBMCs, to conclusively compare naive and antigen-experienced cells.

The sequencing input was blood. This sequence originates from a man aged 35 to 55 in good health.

CDR3 DNA sequence: TGTGCCAGCAGTTTAAACAGGGGGCGTCGAGAGACCCAGTACTTC. Translation: CASSLNRGRRETQYF. The gene calls are TRBV7-2 and TRBJ2-5, with TRBD1 matching over 9 bases. Unmatched junction bases numbered 9, after V lost 6 bases and J lost 4 bases. Germline V gene lookup returns CDR1 SGHTA and CDR2 FQGNSA. The CDR3 covers 15 residues.